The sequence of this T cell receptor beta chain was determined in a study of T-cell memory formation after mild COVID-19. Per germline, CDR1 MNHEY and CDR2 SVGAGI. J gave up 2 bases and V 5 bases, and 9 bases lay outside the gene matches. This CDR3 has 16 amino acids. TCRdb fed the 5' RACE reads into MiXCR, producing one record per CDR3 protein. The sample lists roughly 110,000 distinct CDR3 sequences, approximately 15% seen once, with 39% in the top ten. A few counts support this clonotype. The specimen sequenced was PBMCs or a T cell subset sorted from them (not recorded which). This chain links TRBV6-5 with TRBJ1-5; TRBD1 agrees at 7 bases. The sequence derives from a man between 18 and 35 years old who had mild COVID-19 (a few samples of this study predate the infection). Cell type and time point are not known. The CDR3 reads CASSPYSGTGNQPQHF. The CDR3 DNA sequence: TGTGCCAGCAGTCCCTATTCCGGGACAGGCAATCAGCCCCAGCATTTT.